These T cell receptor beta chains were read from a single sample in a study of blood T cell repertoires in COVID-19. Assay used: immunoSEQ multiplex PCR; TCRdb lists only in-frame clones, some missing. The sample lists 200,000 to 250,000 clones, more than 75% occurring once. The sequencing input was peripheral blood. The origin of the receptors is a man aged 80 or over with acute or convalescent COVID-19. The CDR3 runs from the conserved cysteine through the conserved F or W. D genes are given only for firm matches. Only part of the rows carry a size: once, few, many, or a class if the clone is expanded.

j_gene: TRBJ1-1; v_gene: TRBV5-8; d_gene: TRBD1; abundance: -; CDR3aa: CASSLDRGRPEAFF; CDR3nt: TGTGCCAGCAGCTTGGACAGGGGGCGCCCGGAAGCTTTCTTT
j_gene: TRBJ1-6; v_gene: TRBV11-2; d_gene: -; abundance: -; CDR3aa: CASSLPTGNSPLHF; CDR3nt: TGTGCCAGCAGCTTACCCACGGGGAATTCACCCCTCCACTTT
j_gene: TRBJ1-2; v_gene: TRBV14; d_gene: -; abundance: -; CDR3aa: CASSQDYTIRYTF; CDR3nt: TGTGCCAGCAGCCAAGATTACACGATCCGCTACACCTTC
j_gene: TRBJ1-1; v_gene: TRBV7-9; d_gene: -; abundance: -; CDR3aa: CASSLPTTSFQGFF; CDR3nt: TGTGCCAGCAGCTTACCCACCACGAGCTTTCAGGGTTTCTTT
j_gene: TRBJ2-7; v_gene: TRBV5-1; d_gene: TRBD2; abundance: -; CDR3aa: CASSPGGSYEQYF; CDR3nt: TGCGCCAGCAGCCCGGGGGGGTCCTACGAGCAGTACTTC
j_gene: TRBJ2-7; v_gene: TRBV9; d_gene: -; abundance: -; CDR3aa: CASSVDEGRNEQYF; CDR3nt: TGTGCCAGCAGCGTAGATGAGGGTCGAAACGAGCAGTACTTC
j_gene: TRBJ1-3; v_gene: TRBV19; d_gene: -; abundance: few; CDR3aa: CASSLGLLHSGNTIYF; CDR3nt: TGTGCCAGTAGTCTAGGATTACTCCACTCTGGAAACACCATATATTTT
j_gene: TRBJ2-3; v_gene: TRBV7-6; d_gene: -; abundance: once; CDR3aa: CASSPPQGNTDTQYF; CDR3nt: TGTGCCAGCAGTCCCCCCCAGGGCAACACAGATACGCAGTATTTT
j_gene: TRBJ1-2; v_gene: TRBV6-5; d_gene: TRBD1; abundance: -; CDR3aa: CASSPITGDPFGYTF; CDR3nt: TGTGCCAGCAGTCCTATCACAGGGGACCCTTTTGGCTACACCTTC
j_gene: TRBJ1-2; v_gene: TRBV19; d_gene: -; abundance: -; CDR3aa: CASTLKGESWGYTF; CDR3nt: TGTGCCAGTACCCTGAAGGGAGAATCTTGGGGCTACACCTTC
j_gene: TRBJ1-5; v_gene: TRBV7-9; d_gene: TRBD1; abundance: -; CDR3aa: CASSLTGIGNQPQHF; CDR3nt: TGTGCCAGCAGCCTGACAGGGATAGGCAATCAGCCCCAGCATTTT
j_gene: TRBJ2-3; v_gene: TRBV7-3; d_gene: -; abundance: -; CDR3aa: CASSLIGSSADTQYF; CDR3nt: TGTGCCAGCAGCTTAATCGGGTCGTCCGCAGATACGCAGTATTTT
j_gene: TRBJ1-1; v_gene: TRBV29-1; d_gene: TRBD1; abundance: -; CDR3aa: CSVDRGTNTEAFF; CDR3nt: TGCAGCGTCGACAGGGGCACAAACACTGAAGCTTTCTTT
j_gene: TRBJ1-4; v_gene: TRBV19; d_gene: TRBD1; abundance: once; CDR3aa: CASRNRGLQTNEKLFF; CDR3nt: TGTGCCAGTAGGAACAGGGGCCTCCAAACTAATGAAAAACTGTTTTTT
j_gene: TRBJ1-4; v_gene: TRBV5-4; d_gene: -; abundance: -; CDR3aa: CASSLNLGLNEKLFF; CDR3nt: TGTGCCAGCAGCCTTAACTTGGGACTAAATGAAAAACTGTTTTTT
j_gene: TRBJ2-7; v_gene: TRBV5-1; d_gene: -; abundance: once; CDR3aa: CASSLEAGSSEQYF; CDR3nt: TGCGCCAGCAGCTTGGAGGCGGGATCTAGTGAGCAGTACTTC
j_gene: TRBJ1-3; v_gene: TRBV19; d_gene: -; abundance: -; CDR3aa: CASSILTGSGNTIYF; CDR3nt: TGTGCCAGTAGTATCCTGACAGGCTCTGGAAACACCATATATTTT
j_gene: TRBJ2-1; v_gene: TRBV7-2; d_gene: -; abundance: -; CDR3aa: CASSLDGLYNEQFF; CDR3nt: TGTGCCAGCAGCCTGGACGGACTCTACAATGAGCAGTTCTTC
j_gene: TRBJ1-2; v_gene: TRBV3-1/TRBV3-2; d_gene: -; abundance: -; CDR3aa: CASSPFVAANLGGYTF; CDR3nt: TGTGCCAGCAGCCCTTTCGTAGCGGCGAACTTGGGAGGCTACACCTTC
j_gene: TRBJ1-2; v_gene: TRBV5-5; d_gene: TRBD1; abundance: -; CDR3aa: CASKREGADYGYTF; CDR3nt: TGTGCCAGCAAACGGGAGGGGGCAGACTATGGCTACACCTTC
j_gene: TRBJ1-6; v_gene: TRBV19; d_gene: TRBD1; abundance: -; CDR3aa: CASSPSRTGRNSPLHF; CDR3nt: TGTGCCAGTAGTCCTAGCCGGACAGGCCGAAATTCACCCCTCCACTTT
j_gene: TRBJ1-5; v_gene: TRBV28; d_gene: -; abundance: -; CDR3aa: CASSLGGSNQPQHF; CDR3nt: TGTGCCAGCAGTTTAGGGGGGAGCAATCAGCCCCAGCATTTT
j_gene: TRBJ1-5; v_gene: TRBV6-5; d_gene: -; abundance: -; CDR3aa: CASSQTGNQPQHF; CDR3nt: TGTGCCAGCAGTCAAACAGGGAATCAGCCCCAGCATTTT
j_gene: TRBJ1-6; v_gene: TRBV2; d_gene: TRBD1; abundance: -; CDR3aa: CATAWDRVSSPLHF; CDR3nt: TGTGCCACCGCCTGGGACAGGGTGTCTTCACCCCTCCACTTT
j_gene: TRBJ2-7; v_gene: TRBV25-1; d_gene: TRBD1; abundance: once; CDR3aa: CASSELVGTGNEQYF; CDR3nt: TGTGCCAGCAGTGAATTAGTCGGGACAGGGAACGAGCAGTACTTC
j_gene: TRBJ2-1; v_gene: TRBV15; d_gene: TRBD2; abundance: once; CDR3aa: CATSRVIGLAVDNEQFF; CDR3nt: TGTGCCACCAGCAGAGTTATCGGACTAGCGGTGGACAATGAGCAGTTCTTC
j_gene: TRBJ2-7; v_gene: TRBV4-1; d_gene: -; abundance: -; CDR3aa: CASSQDRFEQYF; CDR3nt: TGCGCCAGCAGCCAAGATCGGTTCGAGCAGTACTTC
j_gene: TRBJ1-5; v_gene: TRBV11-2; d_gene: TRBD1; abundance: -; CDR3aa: CASSLGDRVHQPQHF; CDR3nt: TGTGCCAGCAGCTTAGGTGACAGGGTACATCAGCCCCAGCATTTT
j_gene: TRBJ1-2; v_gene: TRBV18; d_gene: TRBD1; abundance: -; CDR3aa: CASSPPTGVGYTF; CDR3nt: TGTGCCAGCTCACCACCAACAGGGGTTGGCTACACCTTC
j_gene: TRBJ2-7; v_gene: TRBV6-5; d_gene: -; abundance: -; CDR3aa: CASSFPGKQYF; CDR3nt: TGTGCCAGCAGTTTCCCCGGGAAACAGTACTTC
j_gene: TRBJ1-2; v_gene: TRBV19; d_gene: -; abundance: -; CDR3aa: CASIPGTKAGYTF; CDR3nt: TGTGCCAGTATTCCCGGGACAAAGGCAGGCTACACCTTC
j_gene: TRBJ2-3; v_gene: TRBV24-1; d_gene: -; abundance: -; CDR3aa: CATSDGTYSTDTQYF; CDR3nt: TGTGCCACCAGTGATGGCACATATAGCACAGATACGCAGTATTTT
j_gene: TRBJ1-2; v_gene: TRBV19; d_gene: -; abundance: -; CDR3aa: CASKWTDDNYGYTF; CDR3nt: TGTGCCAGTAAATGGACAGACGATAACTATGGCTACACCTTC
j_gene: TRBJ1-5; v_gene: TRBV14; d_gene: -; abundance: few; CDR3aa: CASSPREGSAQHF; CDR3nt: TGTGCCAGCAGCCCCAGGGAGGGATCAGCCCAGCATTTT
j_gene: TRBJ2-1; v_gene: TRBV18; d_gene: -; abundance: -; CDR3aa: CASSPEVYYNEQFF; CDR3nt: TGTGCCAGCTCACCCGAGGTCTACTACAATGAGCAGTTCTTC
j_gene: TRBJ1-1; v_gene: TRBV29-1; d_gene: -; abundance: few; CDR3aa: CSPKQVNTEAFF; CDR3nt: TGCAGCCCCAAACAGGTGAACACTGAAGCTTTCTTT
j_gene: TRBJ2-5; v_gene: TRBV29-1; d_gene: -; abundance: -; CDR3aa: CSGANRFSQETQYF; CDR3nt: TGCAGCGGCGCTAACAGGTTCTCCCAAGAGACCCAGTACTTC
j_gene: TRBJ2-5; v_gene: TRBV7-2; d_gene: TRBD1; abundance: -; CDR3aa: CASSFTGGAGETQYF; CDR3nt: TGTGCCAGCAGCTTCACAGGGGGCGCGGGAGAGACCCAGTACTTC
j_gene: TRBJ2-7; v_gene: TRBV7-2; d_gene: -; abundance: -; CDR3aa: CASSQRAGPTYEQYF; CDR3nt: TGTGCCAGCAGCCAAAGAGCGGGCCCTACCTACGAGCAGTACTTC
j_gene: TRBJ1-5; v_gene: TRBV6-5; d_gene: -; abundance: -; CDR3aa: CASRDRKDQPQHF; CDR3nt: TGTGCCAGCAGAGACAGGAAAGATCAGCCCCAGCATTTT
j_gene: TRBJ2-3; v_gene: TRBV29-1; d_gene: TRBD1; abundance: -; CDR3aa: CSVEAWIAGGSTQYF; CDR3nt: TGCAGCGTTGAAGCGTGGATAGCAGGGGGCTCTACGCAGTATTTT
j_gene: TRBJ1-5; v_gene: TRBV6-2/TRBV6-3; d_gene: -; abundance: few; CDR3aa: CASSTTSRNQPQHF; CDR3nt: TGTGCCAGCAGTACCACTTCCCGGAATCAGCCCCAGCATTTT
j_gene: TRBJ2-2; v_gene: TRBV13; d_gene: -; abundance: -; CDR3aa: CASSSATRISGQANTGELFF; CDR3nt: TGTGCCAGCAGCTCCGCTACTAGAATAAGTGGCCAAGCGAACACCGGGGAGCTGTTTTTT
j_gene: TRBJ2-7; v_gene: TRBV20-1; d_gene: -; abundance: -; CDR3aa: CSARGLDEQYF; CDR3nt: TGCAGTGCTAGAGGACTGGACGAGCAGTACTTC
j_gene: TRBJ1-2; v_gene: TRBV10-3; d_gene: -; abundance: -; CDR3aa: CAVTGSPESNYGYTF; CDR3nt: TGTGCCGTTACCGGGTCCCCCGAATCTAACTATGGCTACACCTTC
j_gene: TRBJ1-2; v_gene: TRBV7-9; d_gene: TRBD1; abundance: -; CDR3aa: CASSSASGGGYTF; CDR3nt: TGTGCCAGCAGCTCAGCCTCAGGGGGAGGCTACACCTTC
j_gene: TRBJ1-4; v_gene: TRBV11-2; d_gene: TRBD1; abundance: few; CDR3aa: CASSLVGGQASTNEKLFF; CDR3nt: TGTGCCAGCAGCTTAGTAGGGGGACAGGCCTCAACTAATGAAAAACTGTTTTTT
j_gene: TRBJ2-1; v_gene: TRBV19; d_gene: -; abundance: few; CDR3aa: CASSTTGTNEQFF; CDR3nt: TGTGCCAGTAGTACCACAGGGACCAATGAGCAGTTCTTC
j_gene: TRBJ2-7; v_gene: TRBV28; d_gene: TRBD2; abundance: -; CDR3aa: CASTLSGSSYEQYF; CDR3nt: TGTGCCAGCACTCTCAGCGGGAGCTCCTACGAGCAGTACTTC
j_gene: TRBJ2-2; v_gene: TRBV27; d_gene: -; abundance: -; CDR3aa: CASSRSGKDGELFF; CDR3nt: TGTGCCAGCAGCCGGTCGGGGAAGGACGGGGAGCTGTTTTTT
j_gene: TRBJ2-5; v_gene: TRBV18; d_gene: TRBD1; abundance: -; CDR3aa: CASSGGQGRETQYF; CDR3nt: TGTGCCAGCTCAGGGGGACAGGGGCGAGAGACCCAGTACTTC
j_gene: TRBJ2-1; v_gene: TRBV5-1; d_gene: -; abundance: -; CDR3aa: CASSSVERGIDEQFF; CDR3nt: TGCGCCAGCAGTTCGGTGGAAAGAGGAATCGATGAGCAGTTCTTC
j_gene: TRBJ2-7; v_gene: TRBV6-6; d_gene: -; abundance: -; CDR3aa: CASSYSIGIPGEQYF; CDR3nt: TGTGCCAGCAGTTACTCGATCGGTATTCCAGGGGAGCAGTACTTC
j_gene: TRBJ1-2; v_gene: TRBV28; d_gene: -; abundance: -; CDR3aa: CASSLAQGTYGYTF; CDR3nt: TGTGCCAGCAGTTTGGCGCAGGGGACCTATGGCTACACCTTC
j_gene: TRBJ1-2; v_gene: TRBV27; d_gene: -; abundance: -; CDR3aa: CASSLSPGITNYGYTF; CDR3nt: TGTGCCAGCAGTTTATCTCCGGGGATCACTAACTATGGCTACACCTTC
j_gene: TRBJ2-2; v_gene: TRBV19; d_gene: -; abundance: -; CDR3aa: CASSIINTGELFF; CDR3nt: TGTGCCAGTAGTATTATTAACACCGGGGAGCTGTTTTTT
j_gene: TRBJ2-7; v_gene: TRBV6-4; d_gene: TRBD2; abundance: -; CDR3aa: CASSTGLDPPPTYEQYF; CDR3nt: TGTGCCAGCAGCACGGGACTAGACCCACCCCCGACGTACGAGCAGTACTTC
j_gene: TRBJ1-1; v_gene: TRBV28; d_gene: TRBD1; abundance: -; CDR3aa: CASSPTGGRVDTEAFF; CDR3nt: TGTGCCAGCAGTCCCACAGGGGGCCGGGTGGACACTGAAGCTTTCTTT
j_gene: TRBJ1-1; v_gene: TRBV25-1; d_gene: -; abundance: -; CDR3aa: CASSDLFTTEAFF; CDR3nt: TGTGCCAGCAGTGATCTCTTCACTACCGAAGCTTTCTTT
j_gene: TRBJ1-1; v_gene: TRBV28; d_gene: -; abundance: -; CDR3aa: CASTPRGQMNTEAFF; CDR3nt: TGTGCCAGCACTCCTAGAGGACAGATGAACACTGAAGCTTTCTTT